This T cell receptor (beta chain) was captured by sequencing in a study of OX40 agonist ivuxolimab in advanced cancers. The repertoire was sequenced with immunoSEQ multiplex PCR; TCRdb's copy has only in-frame clones and lacks some. The top ten hold around 0.6% of the sample, which has over 50,000 clones, around nine tenths seen once. The origin of this receptor is an adult with an advanced solid tumor such as melanoma, head and neck, liver or kidney cancer. The source was CD4+ or CD8+ T cells sorted from blood, collected in a trial of the OX40 agonist ivuxolimab.

The CDR3 DNA reads as TGTGCCAGCAGTTTTCGGACTAGCGGACCCTACAATGAGCAGTTCTTC. It yields the protein CASSFRTSGPYNEQFF. This chain links TRBV28 with TRBJ2-1; 10 bases agree with TRBD2. Germline V lookup: CDR1 MDHEN, CDR2 SYDVKM. V lost 3 bases, J lost 2 bases, and 4 bases stayed unmatched. This CDR3 contains 16 residues. The complete variable domain, with remaining parts taken from reference TRBV28 and TRBJ2-1, reads DVKVTQSSRYLVKRTGEKVFLECVQDMDHENMFWYRQDPGLGLRLIYFSYDVKMKEKGDIPEGYSVSREKKERFSLILESASTNQTSMYLCASSFRTSGPYNEQFFGPGTRLTVL.